Listed below are T cell receptor beta chains from one sample, sequenced in a study of CD8 T cells in ankylosing spondylitis. TCRdb analysed the 5' RACE reads with MiXCR anew, one entry per CDR3 protein. The sample contains some 700,000 distinct CDR3 sequences, 15% to 20% of which appear only once. Sequencing used blood, either unsorted or a sorted T cell fraction (not recorded which). Receptors originate from a male donor with ankylosing spondylitis. CDR3s include the opening cysteine and the closing phenylalanine or tryptophan. A D gene is named only where the DNA matches it firmly. Clone size is not always given. Where it is, it says once, few, many or a class for expanded clones.

v_call,d_call,clone_size,j_call,cdr3_nt,cdr3_aa
TRBV2,TRBD2,few,TRBJ2-7,TGTGCCAGCAGTGAAGGGCAGGGCCGAACGGCGGGAGGATTGTACGAGCAGTACTTC,CASSEGQGRTAGGLYEQYF
TRBV5-1,NA,NA,TRBJ2-1,TGCGCCAGCAGAGCGGAGGGTGAGCAGTTCTTC,CASRAEGEQFF
TRBV7-9,NA,NA,TRBJ2-5,TGTGCCAGCAGCCCGGGGATGGGGTTGGAGACCCAGTACTTC,CASSPGMGLETQYF
TRBV12-3/TRBV12-4,NA,NA,TRBJ2-1,TGTGCCAGCAGTTCGGGCAGGCCACCTTCATACAATGAGCAGTTCTTC,CASSSGRPPSYNEQFF
TRBV5-1,NA,many,TRBJ2-1,TGCGCCAGCAGCTTGGCCAGGTTTAGGGCGGACAATGAGCAGTTCTTC,CASSLARFRADNEQFF
TRBV5-1,NA,few,TRBJ1-1,TGCGCCAGCAGCTTGGTGAATATGGTCAACACTGAAGCTTTCTTT,CASSLVNMVNTEAFF
TRBV3-1,TRBD1,few,TRBJ2-7,TGTGCCAGCAGCCACCGGACAGGGAGATGGTTC,CASSHRTGRWF
TRBV11-2,NA,NA,TRBJ2-7,TGTGCCAGCAGCCTAGTTGGGGGGCACTTCGAGCAGTACTTC,CASSLVGGHFEQYF
TRBV20-1,TRBD1,few,TRBJ1-2,TGCAGTGCTCCTCGGACAGGGATAATGAGCTACACCTTC,CSAPRTGIMSYTF
TRBV6-6,TRBD1,few,TRBJ1-5,TGTGCCAGCACCCAGGGGGAGAGGCCTACCTTTAATTTT,CASTQGERPTFNF
TRBV5-1,NA,few,TRBJ2-7,TGCGCCAGCAGCTCGGAAACAGGATATAGCTCCTACGAGCAGTACTTC,CASSSETGYSSYEQYF
TRBV25-1,TRBD1,few,TRBJ1-1,TGTGCCCCAGGGGGGGGGGCCTTGAACACTGAAGCTTTCTTT,CAPGGGALNTEAFF
TRBV12-3/TRBV12-4,TRBD2,few,TRBJ2-5,TGTGCCAGCAGTTTAGCGCACGCCCTAGCGGGACAAGAGACCCAGTACTTC,CASSLAHALAGQETQYF
TRBV5-1,NA,few,TRBJ1-1,TGCGCCAGCAGCTCGGCGGAGGGAAGTGGTACTGAAGCTTTCTTT,CASSSAEGSGTEAFF
TRBV12-3/TRBV12-4,TRBD2,NA,TRBJ2-5,TGTGCCAGCAGCGGGGGGGCTCAAGAGACCCAGTACTTC,CASSGGAQETQYF
TRBV4-1,TRBD1,few,TRBJ1-1,TGCGCCAGCAGCCTAGATTCAGGGGGCGCACCGAACACTGAAGCTTTCTTT,CASSLDSGGAPNTEAFF
TRBV13,TRBD1,NA,TRBJ1-1,TGTGCCAGCAGCCCCTGGACAGGTTCGAACACTGAAGCTTTCTTT,CASSPWTGSNTEAFF
TRBV18,NA,NA,TRBJ2-3,TGTGCCAGCTCACCACCGGCGGCAGATACGCAGTATTTT,CASSPPAADTQYF
TRBV20-1,TRBD1,once,TRBJ2-5,TGCAGTGCTAGCCCCTCCGGGACAGGGGGTAGCCGAGAGACCCAGTACTTC,CSASPSGTGGSRETQYF
TRBV4-2,NA,NA,TRBJ1-5,TGTGCCAGCAGCCAAGGTCAAGTTCGGGGGCGGTTTAATCAGCCCCAGCATTTT,CASSQGQVRGRFNQPQHF
TRBV3-1,NA,NA,TRBJ2-1,TGTGCCAGCAGCCCCGAAGGGACGGGGTTTAGGAATGAGCAGTTCTTC,CASSPEGTGFRNEQFF
TRBV27,NA,NA,TRBJ2-1,TGTGCCAGCAGTTATTTGGCGACTAGAACCTACAATGAGCAGTTCTTC,CASSYLATRTYNEQFF
TRBV9,NA,many,TRBJ2-2,TGTGCCAGCAGCGTCCGCGGTCAGGGCACCGGGGAGCTGTTTTTT,CASSVRGQGTGELFF
TRBV5-1,TRBD1,few,TRBJ2-7,TGCGCCAGCAGCTTGGCCCCGGGACAGGGTAGTTCCTACGAGCAGTACTTC,CASSLAPGQGSSYEQYF
TRBV12-3/TRBV12-4,NA,few,TRBJ1-5,TGTGCCAGCAGTTTAAGGGTCGGGACCCAGCCCCAGCATTTT,CASSLRVGTQPQHF
TRBV6-1,TRBD1,NA,TRBJ1-5,TGTGCCAGCACTCGAGGGGGCGGCAATCAGCCCCAGCATTTT,CASTRGGGNQPQHF
TRBV27,TRBD1,NA,TRBJ2-7,TGTGCCAGCAGTACCCGGGACAGGGGATTCTACGAGCAGTACTTC,CASSTRDRGFYEQYF
TRBV20-1,NA,NA,TRBJ2-7,TGCAGTGCTAGAATCCCAGGGGATTCCTACGAGCAGTACTTC,CSARIPGDSYEQYF
TRBV12-3/TRBV12-4,NA,few,TRBJ2-7,TGTGCCAGCAGTTTGGTAGACGGTGGCGAGCAGTACTTC,CASSLVDGGEQYF
TRBV29-1,NA,NA,TRBJ2-5,TGCAGCGTTGGTCGACACCTGGGCAGTCAAGAGACCCAGTACTTC,CSVGRHLGSQETQYF
TRBV7-9,NA,NA,TRBJ2-2,TGTGCCAGCAGCCACCCCCAGGGGTTCACCGGGGAGCTGTTTTTT,CASSHPQGFTGELFF
TRBV4-2,NA,few,TRBJ1-2,TGTGCCAGCAGCCAGGACCCGACAGATAACTATGGCTACACCTTC,CASSQDPTDNYGYTF
TRBV7-9,NA,NA,TRBJ2-6,TGTGCCAGGGTTCGCCTAGCTGGGGCCAACGTCCTGACTTTC,CARVRLAGANVLTF
TRBV7-9,NA,many,TRBJ2-5,TGTGCCAGCAGCTCGGCTGGGGAGACCCAGTACTTC,CASSSAGETQYF
TRBV11-3,TRBD1,NA,TRBJ2-4,TGTGCCAGCAGCTCCAGACAGGGGGCCATAGCCAAAAACATTCAGTACTTC,CASSSRQGAIAKNIQYF
TRBV12-3/TRBV12-4,NA,many,TRBJ2-1,TGTGCCAGCAGCATGGGCCCTAGGTCGCAGCAGTTCTTC,CASSMGPRSQQFF
TRBV5-1,NA,once,TRBJ1-4,TGCGCCAGCAGCTTGGACAGGACGAGTGAAAAACTGTTTTTT,CASSLDRTSEKLFF
TRBV12-3/TRBV12-4,TRBD1,NA,TRBJ1-1,TGTGCCAGCAGCATACAGGGGACGGTTCCTGAAGCTTTCTTT,CASSIQGTVPEAFF
TRBV2,NA,few,TRBJ2-7,TGTGCCAGCAGTGACTTAAACAGGGAGTACGAGCAGTACTTC,CASSDLNREYEQYF
TRBV4-3,TRBD2,few,TRBJ2-7,TGCGCCAGCAGCCAAGATGTCACTAGCGGCCTAGCCTACGAGCAGTACTTC,CASSQDVTSGLAYEQYF
TRBV20-1,NA,many,TRBJ2-7,TGCAGTGCTAGGGAGGGGTATTACGAGCAGTACTTC,CSAREGYYEQYF